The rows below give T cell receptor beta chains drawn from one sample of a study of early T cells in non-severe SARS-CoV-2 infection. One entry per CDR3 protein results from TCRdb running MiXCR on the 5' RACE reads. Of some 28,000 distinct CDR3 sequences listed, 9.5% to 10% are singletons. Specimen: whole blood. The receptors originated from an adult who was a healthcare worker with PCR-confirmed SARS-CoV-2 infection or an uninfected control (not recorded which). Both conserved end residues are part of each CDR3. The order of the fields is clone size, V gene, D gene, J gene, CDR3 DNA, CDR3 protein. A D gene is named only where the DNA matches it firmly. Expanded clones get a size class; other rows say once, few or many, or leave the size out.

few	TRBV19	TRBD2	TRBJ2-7	TGTGCCAGTACGACTAGCGGACTTAGCTCCTACGAGCAGTACTTC	CASTTSGLSSYEQYF
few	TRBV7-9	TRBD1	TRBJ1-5	TGTGCCAGCAGCTCAGACAGGGTGGGGAATCAGCCCCAGCATTTT	CASSSDRVGNQPQHF
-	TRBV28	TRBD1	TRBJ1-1	TGTGCCAGTATCCGGGACAGTAACACTGAAGCTTTCTTT	CASIRDSNTEAFF
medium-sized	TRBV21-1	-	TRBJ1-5	TGTGCCAGCAGCAAAGGGGACAGGGAGAATCAGCCCCAGCATTTT	CASSKGDRENQPQHF
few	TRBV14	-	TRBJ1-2	TGTGCCAGCAGCCCTACAGATTCCTATGGCTACATCTTC	CASSPTDSYGYIF
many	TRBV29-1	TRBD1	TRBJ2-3	TGCAGCTCAGCGACAGGGCCCACAGATACGCAGTATTTT	CSSATGPTDTQYF
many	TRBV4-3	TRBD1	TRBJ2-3	TGCGCCAGCAGCCCCGAGGTCCAGGGACAGACGCAGTATTTT	CASSPEVQGQTQYF
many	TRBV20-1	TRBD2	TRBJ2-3	TGCAGTGCTCCTCGACTAGCGGGTGTCGCAGATACGCAGTATTTT	CSAPRLAGVADTQYF
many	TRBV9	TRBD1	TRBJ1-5	TGTGCCAGCGGGGGGACAGGAAGCAATCAGCCCCAGCATTTT	CASGGTGSNQPQHF
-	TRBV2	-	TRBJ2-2	TGTGCCAGCAGTGCTTCCAGGCGGGGCACCGGGGAGCTGTTTTTT	CASSASRRGTGELFF
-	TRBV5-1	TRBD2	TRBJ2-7	TGCGCCAGCAGCTTAACGGGGGGGGAGCAGTACTTC	CASSLTGGEQYF
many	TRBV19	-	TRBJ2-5	TGTGCCAGTAGTATGAACAGGGAAGAGACCCAGTACTTC	CASSMNREETQYF
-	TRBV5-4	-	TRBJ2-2	TGTGCCAGCAGCCCCCCCGACCGGACAACGAACACCGGGGAGCTGTTTTTT	CASSPPDRTTNTGELFF
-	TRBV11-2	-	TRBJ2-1	TGTGCCAGCAGCTTAGATTCCGACCTAACGGGCAATGAGCAGTTCTTC	CASSLDSDLTGNEQFF
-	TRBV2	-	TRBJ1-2	TGTGCCAGCAGTGGTCGTATCTCCACCGACATCTATGGCTACACCTTC	CASSGRISTDIYGYTF
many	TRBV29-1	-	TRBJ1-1	TGCAGCGTTGTCGAGACAGTGAACACTGAAGCTTTCTTT	CSVVETVNTEAFF
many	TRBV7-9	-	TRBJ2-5	TGTGCCAGCAGCTGGAGGAGAGGCGGAGAGACCCAGTACTTC	CASSWRRGGETQYF